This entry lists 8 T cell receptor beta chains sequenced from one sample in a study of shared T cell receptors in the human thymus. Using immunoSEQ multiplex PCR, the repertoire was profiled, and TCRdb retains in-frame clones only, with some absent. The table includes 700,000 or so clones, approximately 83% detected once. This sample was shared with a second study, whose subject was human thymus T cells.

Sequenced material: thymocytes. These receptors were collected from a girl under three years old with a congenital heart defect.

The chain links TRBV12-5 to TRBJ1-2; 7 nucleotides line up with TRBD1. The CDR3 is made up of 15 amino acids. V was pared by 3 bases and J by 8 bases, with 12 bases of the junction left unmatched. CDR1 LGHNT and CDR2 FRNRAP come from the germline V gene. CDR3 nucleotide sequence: TGTGCTAGTGGTTTTGCAGGGGGATTAGTCCGCGGCTACACCTTC. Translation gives CASGFAGGLVRGYTF. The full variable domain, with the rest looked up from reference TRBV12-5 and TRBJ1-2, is DARVTQTPRHKVTEMGQEVTMRCQPILGHNTVFWYRQTMMQGLELLAYFRNRAPLDDSGMPKDRFSAEMPDATLATLKIQPSEPRDSAVYFCASGFAGGLVRGYTFGSGTRLTVV.

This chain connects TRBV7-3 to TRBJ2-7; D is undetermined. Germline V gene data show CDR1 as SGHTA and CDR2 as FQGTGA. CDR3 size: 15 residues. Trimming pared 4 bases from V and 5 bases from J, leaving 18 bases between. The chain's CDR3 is CASSYSYSGGDEQYF. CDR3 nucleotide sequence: TGTGCCAGCAGCTACTCCTACTCCGGTGGTGACGAGCAGTACTTC. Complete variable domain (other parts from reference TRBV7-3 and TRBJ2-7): GAGVSQTPSNKVTEKGKYVELRCDPISGHTALYWYRQSLGQGPEFLIYFQGTGAADDSGLPNDRFFAVRPEGSVSTLKIQRTERGDSAVYLCASSYSYSGGDEQYFGPGTRLTVT.

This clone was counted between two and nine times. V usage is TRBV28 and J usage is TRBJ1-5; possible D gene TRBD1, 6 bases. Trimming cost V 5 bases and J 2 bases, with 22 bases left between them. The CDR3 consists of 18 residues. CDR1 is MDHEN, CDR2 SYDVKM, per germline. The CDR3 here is CASSPTAPNRVGNQPQHF. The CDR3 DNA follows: TGTGCCAGCAGTCCGACTGCTCCAAACAGGGTTGGCAATCAGCCCCAGCATTTT.

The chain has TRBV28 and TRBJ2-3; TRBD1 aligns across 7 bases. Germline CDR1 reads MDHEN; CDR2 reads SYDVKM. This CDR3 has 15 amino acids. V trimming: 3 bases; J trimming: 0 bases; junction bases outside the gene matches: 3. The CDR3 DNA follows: TGTGCCAGCAGTTTTGGCAGGGGGAGCACAGATACGCAGTATTTT. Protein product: CASSFGRGSTDTQYF.

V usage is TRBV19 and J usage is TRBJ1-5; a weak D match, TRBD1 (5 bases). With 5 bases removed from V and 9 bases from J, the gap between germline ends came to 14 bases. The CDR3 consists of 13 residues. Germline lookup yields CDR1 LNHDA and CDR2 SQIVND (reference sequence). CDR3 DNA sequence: TGTGCCAGTAGTGGGCCGGTCGACAGGCCCCAGCATTTT. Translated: CASSGPVDRPQHF.

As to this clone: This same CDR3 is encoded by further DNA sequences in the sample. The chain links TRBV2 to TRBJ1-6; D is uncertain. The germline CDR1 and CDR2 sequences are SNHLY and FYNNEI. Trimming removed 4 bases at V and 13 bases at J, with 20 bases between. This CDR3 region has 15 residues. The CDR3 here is CASSVVHGGISPLHF. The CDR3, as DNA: TGTGCCAGCAGTGTGGTTCACGGCGGGATATCCCCCCTCCACTTT.

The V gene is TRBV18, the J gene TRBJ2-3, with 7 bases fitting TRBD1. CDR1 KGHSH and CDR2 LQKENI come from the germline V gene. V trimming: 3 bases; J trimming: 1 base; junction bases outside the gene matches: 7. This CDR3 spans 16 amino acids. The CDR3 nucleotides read TGTGCCAGCTCACCGAACCGGACAGGCGGCACAGATACGCAGTATTTT. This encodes CASSPNRTGGTDTQYF.

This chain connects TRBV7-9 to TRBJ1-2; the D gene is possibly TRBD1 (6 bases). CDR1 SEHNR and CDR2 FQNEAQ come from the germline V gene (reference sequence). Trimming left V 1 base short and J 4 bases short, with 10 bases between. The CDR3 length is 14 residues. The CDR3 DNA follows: TGTGCCAGCAGCTTAGTGGGGGGGGCCTATGGCTACACCTTC. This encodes CASSLVGGAYGYTF.